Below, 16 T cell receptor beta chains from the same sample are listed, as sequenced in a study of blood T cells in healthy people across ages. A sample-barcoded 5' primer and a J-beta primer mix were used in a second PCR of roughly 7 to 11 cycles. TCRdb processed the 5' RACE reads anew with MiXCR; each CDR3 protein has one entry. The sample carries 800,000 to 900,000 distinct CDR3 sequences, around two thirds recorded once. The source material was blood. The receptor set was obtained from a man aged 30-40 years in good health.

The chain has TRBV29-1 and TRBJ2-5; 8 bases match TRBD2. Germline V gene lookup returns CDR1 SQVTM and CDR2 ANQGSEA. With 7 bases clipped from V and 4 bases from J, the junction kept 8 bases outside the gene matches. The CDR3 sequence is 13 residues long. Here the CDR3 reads CSAQVAGIETQYF. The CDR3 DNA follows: TGCAGCGCCCAAGTAGCGGGGATAGAGACCCAGTACTTC.

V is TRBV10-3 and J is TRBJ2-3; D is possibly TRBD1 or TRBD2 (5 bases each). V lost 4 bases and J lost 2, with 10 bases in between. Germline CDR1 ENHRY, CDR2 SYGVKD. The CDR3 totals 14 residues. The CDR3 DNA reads TGTGCCATCAGTGCAGGGACCCTCACAGATACGCAGTATTTT. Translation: CAISAGTLTDTQYF.

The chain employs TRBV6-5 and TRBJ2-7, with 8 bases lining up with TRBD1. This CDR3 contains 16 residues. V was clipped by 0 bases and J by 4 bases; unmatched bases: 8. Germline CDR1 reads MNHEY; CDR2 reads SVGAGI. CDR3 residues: CASSYSYTGGTYEQYF. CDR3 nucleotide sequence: TGTGCCAGCAGTTACTCGTATACAGGGGGGACGTACGAGCAGTACTTC.

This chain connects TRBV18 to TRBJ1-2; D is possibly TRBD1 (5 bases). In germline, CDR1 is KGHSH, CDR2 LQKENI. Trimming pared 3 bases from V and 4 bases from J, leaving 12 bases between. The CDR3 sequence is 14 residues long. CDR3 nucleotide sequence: TGTGCCAGCTCACCTGAGCAGGGCCCCTATGGCTACACCTTC. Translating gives CASSPEQGPYGYTF.

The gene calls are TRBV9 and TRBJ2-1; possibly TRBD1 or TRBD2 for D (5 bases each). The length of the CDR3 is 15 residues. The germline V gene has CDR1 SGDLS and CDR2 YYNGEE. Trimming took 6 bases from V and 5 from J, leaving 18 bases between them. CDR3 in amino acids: CASTPDPGPNNEQFF. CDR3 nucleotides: TGTGCCAGCACTCCTGATCCGGGACCTAACAATGAGCAGTTCTTC.

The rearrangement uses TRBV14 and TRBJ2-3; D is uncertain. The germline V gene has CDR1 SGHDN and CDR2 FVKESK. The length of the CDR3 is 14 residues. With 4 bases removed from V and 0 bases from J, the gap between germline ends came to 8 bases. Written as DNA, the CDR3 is TGTGCCAGCAGCCTGATGGCTAGCACAGATACGCAGTATTTT. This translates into CASSLMASTDTQYF.

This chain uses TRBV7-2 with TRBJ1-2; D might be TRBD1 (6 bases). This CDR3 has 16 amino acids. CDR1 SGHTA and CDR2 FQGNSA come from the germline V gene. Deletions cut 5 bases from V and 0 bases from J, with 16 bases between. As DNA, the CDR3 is TGTGCCAGCAGCCCCAGGGGTACTGTATCTAACTATGGCTACACCTTC. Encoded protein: CASSPRGTVSNYGYTF.

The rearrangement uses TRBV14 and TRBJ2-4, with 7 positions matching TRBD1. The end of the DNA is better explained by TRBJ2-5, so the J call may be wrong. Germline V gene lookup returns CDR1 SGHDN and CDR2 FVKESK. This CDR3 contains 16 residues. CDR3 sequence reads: CASSQVDREIQETQYF. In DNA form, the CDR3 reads TGTGCCAGCAGCCAAGTAGACAGGGAAATACAAGAGACCCAGTACTTC.

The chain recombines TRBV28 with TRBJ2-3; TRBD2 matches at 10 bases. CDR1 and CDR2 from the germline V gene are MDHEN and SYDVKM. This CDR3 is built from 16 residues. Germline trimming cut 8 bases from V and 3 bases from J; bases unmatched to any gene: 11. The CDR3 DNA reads TGTGCCAGCTCACGAGCGGGACTAGCGAGGACAGATACGCAGTATTTT. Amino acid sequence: CASSRAGLARTDTQYF. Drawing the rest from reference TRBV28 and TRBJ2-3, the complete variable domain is DVKVTQSSRYLVKRTGEKVFLECVQDMDHENMFWYRQDPGLGLRLIYFSYDVKMKEKGDIPEGYSVSREKKERFSLILESASTNQTSMYLCASSRAGLARTDTQYFGPGTRLTVL.

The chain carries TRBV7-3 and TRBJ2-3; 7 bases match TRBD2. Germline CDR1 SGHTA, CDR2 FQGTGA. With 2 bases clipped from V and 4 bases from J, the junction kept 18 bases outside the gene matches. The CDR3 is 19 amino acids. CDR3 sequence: CASSLGVSGGGSLSDTQYF. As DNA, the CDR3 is TGTGCCAGCAGCTTAGGGGTTTCGGGCGGGGGTTCACTATCAGATACGCAGTATTTT.

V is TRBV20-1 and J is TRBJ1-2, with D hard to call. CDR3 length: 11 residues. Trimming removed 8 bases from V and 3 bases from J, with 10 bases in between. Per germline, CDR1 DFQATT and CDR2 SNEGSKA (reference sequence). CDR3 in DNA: TGCAGTCCCAAAGACGACTATGGCTACACCTTC. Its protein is CSPKDDYGYTF.

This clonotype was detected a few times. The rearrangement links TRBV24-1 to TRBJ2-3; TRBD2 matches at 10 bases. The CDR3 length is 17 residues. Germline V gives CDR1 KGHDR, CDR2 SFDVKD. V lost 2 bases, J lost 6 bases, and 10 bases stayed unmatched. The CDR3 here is CATSDSPTSGPQDTQYF. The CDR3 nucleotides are TGTGCCACCAGTGATTCCCCGACTAGCGGGCCTCAGGATACGCAGTATTTT.

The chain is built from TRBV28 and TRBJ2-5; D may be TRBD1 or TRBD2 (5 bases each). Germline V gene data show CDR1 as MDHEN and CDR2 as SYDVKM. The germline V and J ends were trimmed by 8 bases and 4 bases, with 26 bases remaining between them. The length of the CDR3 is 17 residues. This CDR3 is CASAATDGDQTPETQYF. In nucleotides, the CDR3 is TGTGCCAGCGCTGCAACAGACGGGGACCAAACCCCAGAGACCCAGTACTTC.

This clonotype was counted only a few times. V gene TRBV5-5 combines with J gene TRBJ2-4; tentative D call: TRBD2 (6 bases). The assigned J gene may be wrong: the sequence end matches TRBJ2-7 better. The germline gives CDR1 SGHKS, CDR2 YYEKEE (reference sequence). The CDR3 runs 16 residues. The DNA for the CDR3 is TGTGCCAGCAGCTTCGCCCCGGGACTCCCAAGCTACGAGCAGTACTTC. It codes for CASSFAPGLPSYEQYF.

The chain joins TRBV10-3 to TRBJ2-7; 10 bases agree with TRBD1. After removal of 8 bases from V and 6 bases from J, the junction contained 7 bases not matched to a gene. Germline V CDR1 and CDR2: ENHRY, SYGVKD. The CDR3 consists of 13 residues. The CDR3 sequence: CAIGGTGVGEQYF. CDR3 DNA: TGTGCCATCGGGGGGACAGGGGTCGGCGAGCAGTACTTC.

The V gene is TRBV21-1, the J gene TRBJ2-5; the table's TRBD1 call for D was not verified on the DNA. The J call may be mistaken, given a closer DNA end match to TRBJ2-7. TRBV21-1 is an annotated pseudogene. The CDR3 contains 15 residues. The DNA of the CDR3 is TGTGCCAGCAGCACACGACAGGGTACTAGGCACGAGCAGTACTTC. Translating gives CASSTRQGTRHEQYF.